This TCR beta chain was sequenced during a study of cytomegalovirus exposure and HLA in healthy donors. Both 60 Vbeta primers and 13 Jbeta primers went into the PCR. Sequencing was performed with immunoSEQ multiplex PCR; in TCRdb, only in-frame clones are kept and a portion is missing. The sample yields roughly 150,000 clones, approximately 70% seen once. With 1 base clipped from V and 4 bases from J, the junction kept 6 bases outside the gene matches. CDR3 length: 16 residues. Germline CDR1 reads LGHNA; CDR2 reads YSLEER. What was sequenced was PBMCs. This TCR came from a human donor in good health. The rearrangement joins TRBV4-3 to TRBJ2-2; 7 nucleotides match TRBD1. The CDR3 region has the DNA TGCGCCAGCAGCCAAGTATTCAGGGGGTTCACCGGGGAGCTGTTTTTT. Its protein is CASSQVFRGFTGELFF.